The rows below give T cell receptor beta chains drawn from one sample of a study of blood T cell repertoires in COVID-19. Clones were sequenced by immunoSEQ multiplex PCR, and TCRdb holds only the in-frame ones, with some missing. The table records 50,000 to 75,000 clones, 65% to 80% of them present only once. The specimen sequenced was peripheral blood. The origin of the receptors is a man aged 55-75 years with acute or convalescent COVID-19. Both conserved end residues are part of each CDR3. A D gene is named only where the DNA matches it firmly. A row's size may be missing; if present it is once, few, many or a size class.

d_gene	j_gene	v_gene	abundance	CDR3nt	CDR3aa
NA	TRBJ2-7	TRBV5-6	NA	TGTGCCAGCAGCTTGGGCGGGACAGCAGCCTACGAGCAGTACTTC	CASSLGGTAAYEQYF
NA	TRBJ2-3	TRBV27	NA	TGTGCCATCCGAGCCGCCGATACGCAGTATTTT	CAIRAADTQYF
NA	TRBJ2-3	TRBV3-1/TRBV3-2	NA	TGTGCCAGCAGCCAAGTGGAGGGCACGCAGTATTTT	CASSQVEGTQYF
NA	TRBJ1-1	TRBV9	NA	TGTGCCAGCAGCCCCAGGGGTGGGAACACTGAAGCTTTCTTT	CASSPRGGNTEAFF
NA	TRBJ1-5	TRBV18	NA	TGTGCCAGCTCACCAAGATTAGCGGGCCCCAATCAGCCCCAGCATTTT	CASSPRLAGPNQPQHF
NA	TRBJ2-3	TRBV2	NA	TGTGCCAGCGGGGAGGGGGACACAGATACGCAGTATTTT	CASGEGDTDTQYF
NA	TRBJ2-2	TRBV5-6	NA	TGTGCCAGCAGCTTGGTGGGGGCCGTCACCGGGGAGCTGTTTTTT	CASSLVGAVTGELFF
NA	TRBJ1-5	TRBV7-9	few	TGTGCCAGCAGCTCCTCCATCGGAGAGCCCCAGCATTTT	CASSSSIGEPQHF
TRBD1	TRBJ1-2	TRBV19	NA	TGTGCCAGTAGTACCGGGACAGGTGGCTACACCTTC	CASSTGTGGYTF
NA	TRBJ2-7	TRBV27	NA	TGTGCCAGCAGTTTATTCGGGCAGTCAGGGTACGAGCAGTACTTC	CASSLFGQSGYEQYF
TRBD1	TRBJ1-4	TRBV11-2	NA	TGTGCCAGCAGCTTAGGGGTCATGGGGACAGGGTCTGAAAAACTGTTTTTT	CASSLGVMGTGSEKLFF
NA	TRBJ2-3	TRBV10-3	NA	TGTGCCATCAGTACCGCCAGGGAACCCACAGATACGCAGTATTTT	CAISTAREPTDTQYF
TRBD2	TRBJ2-7	TRBV28	NA	TGTGCCAGCAGGGGGGACTCTAGCGGGAGACAAGAGCAGTACTTC	CASRGDSSGRQEQYF
NA	TRBJ1-2	TRBV10-3	NA	TGTGCCATCAGTGAGCAGGCTCAGGGTTACGGCTACACCTTC	CAISEQAQGYGYTF
NA	TRBJ1-2	TRBV27	NA	TGTGCCAGCAGTTTCCCCTCCGGGGGGGTCTATGGCTACACCTTC	CASSFPSGGVYGYTF
TRBD1	TRBJ1-2	TRBV18	NA	TGTGCCAGCTCACTGGGACAGGGCGACGGCTACACCTTC	CASSLGQGDGYTF
NA	TRBJ1-4	TRBV5-1	once	TGCGCCAGCCGTCTAGAGGGAAAACTGTTTTTT	CASRLEGKLFF
TRBD1	TRBJ1-1	TRBV5-1	NA	TGCGCCAGCAGTAGGGACAGCGTCAGAATAGGGACTGAAGCTTTCTTT	CASSRDSVRIGTEAFF
NA	TRBJ1-1	TRBV5-1	NA	TGCGCCAGCAGGTCCGGGGGGGAAGTTGAAGCTTTCTTT	CASRSGGEVEAFF
NA	TRBJ1-2	TRBV28	NA	TGTGCCAGCAGTCCTGCGGGGGCCGGGGGCTATGGCTACACCTTC	CASSPAGAGGYGYTF
TRBD1	TRBJ2-7	TRBV5-1	few	TGCGCCAGCAGCAATGAGCCGACAGGGAGCTCCTACGAGCAGTACTTC	CASSNEPTGSSYEQYF
NA	TRBJ1-5	TRBV28	NA	TGTGCCAGCAGGGCCCCCGTAAGTAATCAGCCCCAGCATTTT	CASRAPVSNQPQHF
TRBD2	TRBJ2-1	TRBV7-6	once	TGTGCCAGCAGCCCGGGGGGGAGGCCCCACAATGAGCAGTTCTTC	CASSPGGRPHNEQFF
TRBD2	TRBJ2-7	TRBV6-6	NA	TGTGCCTCCAGCCGGAGAGCGGGAGTGAACGAGCAGTACTTC	CASSRRAGVNEQYF
NA	TRBJ2-7	TRBV2	NA	TGTGCCAGCAGTGGAGGACAGCTCTCCTACGAGCAGTACTTC	CASSGGQLSYEQYF
TRBD2	TRBJ2-5	TRBV24-1	NA	TGTGCCACCAGTGATCGGACTAGCGGGAAAAAAGAGACCCAGTACTTC	CATSDRTSGKKETQYF
TRBD1	TRBJ1-4	TRBV2	NA	TGTGCCAGCAGGGACACAGGGGAAGGGGAAAAACTGTTTTTT	CASRDTGEGEKLFF
TRBD2	TRBJ2-1	TRBV7-3	NA	TGTGCCAGCAGCTCGCTTTCTAGCGGGATTGATGAGCAGTTCTTC	CASSSLSSGIDEQFF
NA	TRBJ2-1	TRBV14	once	TGTGCCAGCAGCCCCCGAGCCCTTCGCGGTGAGCAGTTCTTC	CASSPRALRGEQFF
NA	TRBJ2-7	TRBV28	NA	TGTGCCAGCAGTTTATCGCTAGCCGGTCCTCTCTCCTACGAGCAGTACTTC	CASSLSLAGPLSYEQYF
NA	TRBJ2-7	TRBV7-2	once	TGTGCCAGCAGTAATGGGGGGGAGCAGTACTTC	CASSNGGEQYF
NA	TRBJ2-7	TRBV7-9	NA	TGTGCCAGCAGCTTATCTACCTACGAGCAGTACTTC	CASSLSTYEQYF
NA	TRBJ2-2	TRBV5-4	NA	TGTGCCAGCAGCGACCCGGGTTGGTCCGGGGAGCTGTTTTTT	CASSDPGWSGELFF
NA	TRBJ1-1	TRBV4-1	NA	TGCGCCAGCAGCCCTCGGGGGGGTGAAGCTTTCTTT	CASSPRGGEAFF
NA	TRBJ2-1	TRBV3-1/TRBV3-2	NA	TGTGCCAGCAGCCAGCAGCTAGCCCCCAATGAGCAGTTCTTC	CASSQQLAPNEQFF
TRBD1	TRBJ1-1	TRBV11-3	once	TGTGCCAGCAGCTTCGGACAGGCTGATACTGAAGCTTTCTTT	CASSFGQADTEAFF
NA	TRBJ2-1	TRBV6-5	NA	TGTGCCAGCAGTTACTCAGGGGGGCAGTTCTTC	CASSYSGGQFF
NA	TRBJ2-7	TRBV3-1/TRBV3-2	many	TGTGCCAGCAGCCAAATTGGTCACATGCACTTC	CASSQIGHMHF
TRBD1	TRBJ2-2	TRBV4-1	few	TGCGCCAGCAGCCAATTTCAGGGGGCGACCGGGGAGCTGTTTTTT	CASSQFQGATGELFF
NA	TRBJ1-4	TRBV29-1	NA	TGCAGCGTCACTGACAGGACGGGTAATGAAAAACTGTTTTTT	CSVTDRTGNEKLFF
NA	TRBJ1-2	TRBV5-1	NA	TGCGCCAGCAGCCCCAGGGAAGGCAGTGGCTACACCTTC	CASSPREGSGYTF
NA	TRBJ2-1	TRBV5-4	NA	TGTGCCACCTCCCTCGGGTCGCTCCAATACAATGAGCAGTTCTTC	CATSLGSLQYNEQFF
TRBD2	TRBJ2-3	TRBV6-6	NA	TGTGCCAGCGAGCGGGAGGGGGCAGATACGCAGTATTTT	CASEREGADTQYF
NA	TRBJ2-5	TRBV3-1/TRBV3-2	NA	TGTGCCAGCAGCCAAGAAGCCAGGGGAGAGACCCAGTACTTC	CASSQEARGETQYF
NA	TRBJ2-2	TRBV11-3	NA	TGTGCCAGCAGCTTACGGGCCGGGGAGCTGTTTTTT	CASSLRAGELFF
NA	TRBJ2-7	TRBV6-5	NA	TGTGCCAGCAGTCCCCGGTCCGCTGGTCCCTACGAGCAGTACTTC	CASSPRSAGPYEQYF